This T cell receptor (beta chain) emerged from a study of shared clonotypes between healthy human individuals. Study summary: Every donor yielded three CD4 naive, three CD4 memory, two CD8 naive and one CD8 memory plate. Study-wide findings and caveats: Rarefaction curves obtained for sorted subsets showed sequencing incomplete despite large depth.

Profiled with immunoSEQ multiplex PCR; TCRdb holds only in-frame clones, not every one. Among about 2 million clones listed, less than 95% were seen once. CD45RO-negative, CCR7-positively selected cells formed the naive CD8 fraction, excluding terminally differentiated effector memory CD45RA+ cells. Study donors comprised healthy, HIV-negative adults devoid of recent acute infection or vaccination. With respect to this clone: Its antigen is as yet unknown.

CDR3 length equals 13 residues. Unmatched junction bases numbered 5, after V lost 6 bases and J lost 3 bases. Germline assignment: CDR1 SQVTM and CDR2 ANQGSEA. The V call is TRBV29-1, the J call TRBJ1-2; 9 bases line up with TRBD1. The TCR was taken from a man between 18 and 29 years old in good health. The sample comprised naive CD8+ T cells sorted from blood. In DNA, the CDR3 is TGCAGCGTCGCGACAGGGGGGGACTATGGCTACACCTTC. Protein: CSVATGGDYGYTF.